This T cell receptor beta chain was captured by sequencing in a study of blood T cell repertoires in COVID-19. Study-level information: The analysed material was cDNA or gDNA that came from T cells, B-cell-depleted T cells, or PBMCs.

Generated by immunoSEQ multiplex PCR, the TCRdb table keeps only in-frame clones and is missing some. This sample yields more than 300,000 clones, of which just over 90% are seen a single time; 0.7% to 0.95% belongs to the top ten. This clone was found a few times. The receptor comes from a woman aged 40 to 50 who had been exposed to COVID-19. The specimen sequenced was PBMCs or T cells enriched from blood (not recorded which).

The CDR3 loop reads CASSVAGGNYGYTF. CDR3 coding DNA: TGTGCCAGCAGCGTAGCAGGCGGGAACTATGGCTACACCTTC. This rearrangement joins TRBV9 to TRBJ1-2; D is unresolved. The germline CDR1 and CDR2 sequences are SGDLS and YYNGEE. This CDR3 is built from 14 residues. V lost 0 bases to trimming and J lost 2 bases, with 8 bases between them.